These 12 T cell receptor beta chains share one sample of origin, sequenced in a study of T cells in narcolepsy. Data came from immunoSEQ multiplex PCR; TCRdb stores just in-frame clones and leaves some out. This table has fewer than 30,000 clones, about 79% appearing once. The sequenced material came from CD45RA- memory CD4+ T cells from PBMCs. The receptors were gathered from a human donor with narcolepsy.

The chain joins TRBV7-3 to TRBJ2-4; 8 nucleotides line up with TRBD1. Germline V gene lookup returns CDR1 SGHTA and CDR2 FQGTGA. CDR3 length: 15 amino acids. V was clipped by 6 bases and J by 0 bases; unmatched bases: 4. The CDR3 DNA reads TGTGCCAGCAGAACAGGGGGTTTAGCCAAAAACATTCAGTACTTC. Translation gives CASRTGGLAKNIQYF.

V usage is TRBV7-3 and J usage is TRBJ1-1; D ambiguous. This CDR3 is 13 amino acids long. V was pared by 2 bases and J by 3 bases, with 7 bases between. Germline V CDR1 and CDR2: SGHTA, FQGTGA. CDR3 residues: CASSLQSDTEAFF. The CDR3 DNA reads TGTGCCAGCAGCTTACAGTCAGACACTGAAGCTTTCTTT.

CDR3 sequence (DNA): TGCGCCAGCAGCCAGATAAAGGGCAGTCGCTATGGCTACACCTTC. Its translation: CASSQIKGSRYGYTF. The chain couples TRBV4-3 to TRBJ1-2, with no clear D. The V gene's germline CDR1 is LGHNA and CDR2 YSLEER. This CDR3 has 15 residues. The V and J ends lost 3 bases and 4 bases respectively, with 15 bases between them.

Here the CDR3 reads CASSFAGQPQHF. CDR3 sequence (DNA): TGTGCCAGCAGCTTTGCCGGTCAGCCCCAGCATTTT. V usage is TRBV5-4 and J usage is TRBJ1-5, with no clear D. The V gene lost 2 bases and the J gene lost 6 bases, with 6 bases spanning the gap. The germline V gene has CDR1 SGHNT and CDR2 YYREEE (reference sequence). The CDR3 is 12 residues long.

This chain connects TRBV11-3 to TRBJ2-7; D ambiguous. Trimming stripped 5 bases from V and 0 bases from J, with 17 bases between. There are 16 residues in the CDR3. Germline V gene data show CDR1 as SGHNT and CDR2 as YENEEA. This CDR3 reads CASSPLVSQASYEQYF. The CDR3 nucleotides are TGTGCCAGCAGCCCGTTAGTCTCTCAAGCCTCCTACGAGCAGTACTTC.

The chain uses TRBV19 and TRBJ2-1; 11 bases agree with TRBD1. The CDR3 consists of 15 residues. V was pared by 1 base and J by 7 bases, with 3 bases of the junction left unmatched. Germline V gene lookup returns CDR1 LNHDA and CDR2 SQIVND (reference sequence). The CDR3 sequence: CASSIVDRGLNEQFF. Written as DNA, the CDR3 is TGTGCCAGTAGTATAGTGGACAGGGGGCTGAATGAGCAGTTCTTC.

The rearrangement uses TRBV6-5 and TRBJ2-1; D is undetermined. Germline V gene sequence: CDR1 MNHEY, CDR2 SVGAGI. There are 12 residues in the CDR3. The V gene lost 0 bases and the J gene lost 6 bases, with 3 bases spanning the gap. CDR3 region: CASSYSGNEQFF. The DNA for the CDR3 is TGTGCCAGCAGTTACTCCGGCAATGAGCAGTTCTTC.

This clone was seen a single time. The chain employs TRBV9 and TRBJ1-1; TRBD1 matches 9 bases. From germline, CDR1 is SGDLS and CDR2 YYNGEE. After removal of 0 bases from V and 4 bases from J, the junction contained 4 bases not matched to a gene. The length of the CDR3 is 15 residues. The CDR3 here is CASSVGGQGITEAFF. The CDR3 bases are TGTGCCAGCAGCGTAGGGGGACAGGGTATCACTGAAGCTTTCTTT. Supplemented by reference TRBV9 and TRBJ1-1, the full variable domain reads DSGVTQTPKHLITATGQRVTLRCSPRSGDLSVYWYQQSLDQGLQFLIQYYNGEERAKGNILERFSAQQFPDLHSELNLSSLELGDSALYFCASSVGGQGITEAFFGQGTRLTVV.

V gene TRBV5-1 combines with J gene TRBJ1-5; D unclear. Germline values: CDR1 SGHRS, CDR2 YFSETQ. The CDR3 has 13 amino acids. V was clipped by 4 bases and J by 6 bases, with 11 bases between them. DNA for the CDR3: TGCGCCAGCAGCAGGAGTGGAGGTCAGCCCCAGCATTTT. This translates into CASSRSGGQPQHF.

This clone was observed once. The chain uses TRBV5-4 and TRBJ1-1; unclear D gene. The germline V and J ends were trimmed by 2 bases and 1 base, with 9 bases remaining between them. The CDR3 has 14 residues. In germline, CDR1 is SGHNT, CDR2 YYREEE (reference sequence). The CDR3 DNA sequence: TGTGCCAGCAGCTTTACCCTACAGAACACTGAAGCTTTCTTT. This encodes CASSFTLQNTEAFF.

The chain joins TRBV19 to TRBJ2-2, with D hard to call. CDR1 LNHDA and CDR2 SQIVND come from the germline V gene (reference sequence). CDR3 size: 16 residues. The V end lost 1 base, the J end lost 1 base, and 10 bases lay between the germline ends. The CDR3: CASSIVAGLNTGELFF. For the CDR3, the DNA is TGTGCCAGTAGTATAGTAGCAGGATTGAACACCGGGGAGCTGTTTTTT.

This rearrangement joins TRBV12-5 to TRBJ1-1; 7 bases match TRBD1. With V trimmed by 1 base and J by 1 base, 0 bases remained unmatched. Germline V gene data show CDR1 as LGHNT and CDR2 as FRNRAP. The CDR3 has 14 residues. DNA of the CDR3: TGTGCTAGTGGTTTGGGACAGGGGAACACTGAAGCTTTCTTT. Amino acid sequence: CASGLGQGNTEAFF. The full variable domain, in which reference TRBV12-5 and TRBJ1-1 provide the parts outside the CDR3, is DARVTQTPRHKVTEMGQEVTMRCQPILGHNTVFWYRQTMMQGLELLAYFRNRAPLDDSGMPKDRFSAEMPDATLATLKIQPSEPRDSAVYFCASGLGQGNTEAFFGQGTRLTVV.